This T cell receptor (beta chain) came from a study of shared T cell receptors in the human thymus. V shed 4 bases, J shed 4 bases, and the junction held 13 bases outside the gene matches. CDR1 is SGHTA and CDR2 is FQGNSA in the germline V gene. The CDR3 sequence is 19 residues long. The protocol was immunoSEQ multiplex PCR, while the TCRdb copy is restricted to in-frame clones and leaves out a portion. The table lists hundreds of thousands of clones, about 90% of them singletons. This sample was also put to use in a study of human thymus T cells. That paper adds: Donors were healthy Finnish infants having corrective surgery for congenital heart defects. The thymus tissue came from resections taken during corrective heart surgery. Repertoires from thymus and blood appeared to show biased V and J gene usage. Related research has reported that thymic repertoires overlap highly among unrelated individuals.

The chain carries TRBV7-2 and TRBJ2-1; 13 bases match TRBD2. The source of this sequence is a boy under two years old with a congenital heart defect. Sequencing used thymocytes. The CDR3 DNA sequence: TGTGCCAGCAGCTCCGCCGTGGGTTGGACTAGCGGGAGTTACAATGAGCAGTTCTTC. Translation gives CASSSAVGWTSGSYNEQFF.